Listed below are T cell receptor beta chains from one sample, sequenced in a study of spatial heterogeneity in lung cancer. In TCRdb, the 5' RACE reads were re-called with MiXCR into one record per CDR3 protein. The data contain about 18,000 distinct CDR3 sequences, approximately 8.3% of them singletons. The source was lung tumor tissue, collected at surgery. All receptors come from a male donor with early-stage non-small cell lung cancer. Each CDR3 is given with its conserved first and last residue. D genes are given only for firm matches. Clone size, where shown, is once, few, many, or a class for clones that have expanded.

TRBV6-5	.	TRBD2	TRBJ2-1	CASSFSGLAGGPNNEQFF	TGTGCCAGCAGTTTTTCCGGACTAGCGGGGGGGCCTAACAATGAGCAGTTCTTC
TRBV28	.	.	TRBJ1-3	CASSPAGGGGNTIYF	TGTGCCAGCAGTCCCGCCGGAGGGGGGGGAAACACCATATATTTT
TRBV19	many	.	TRBJ1-2	CASRMEAGYGYTF	TGTGCCAGTAGAATGGAGGCCGGCTATGGCTACACCTTC
TRBV4-2	many	.	TRBJ2-3	CASSQEVTAGDTQYF	TGTGCCAGCAGCCAAGAAGTGACAGCCGGTGATACGCAGTATTTT
TRBV10-3	few	.	TRBJ2-5	CAISRQREETQYF	TGTGCCATCAGTCGACAGCGCGAAGAGACCCAGTACTTC
TRBV5-1	many	.	TRBJ2-5	CASSFQETQYF	TGCGCCAGCAGTTTCCAAGAGACCCAGTACTTC
TRBV4-2	many	.	TRBJ2-3	CASSQGPRGSTDTQYF	TGTGCCAGCAGCCAAGGGCCCCGGGGAAGCACAGATACGCAGTATTTT
TRBV5-4	few	.	TRBJ2-7	CASSPPGDSYEQYF	TGTGCCAGCAGCCCCCCAGGCGACTCCTACGAGCAGTACTTC
TRBV7-8	many	.	TRBJ1-2	CASSLGLGDYGYTF	TGTGCCAGCAGCTTAGGTCTAGGGGACTATGGCTACACCTTC
TRBV24-1	many	.	TRBJ1-5	CATSAAGNNQPQHF	TGTGCCACCAGTGCCGCTGGAAACAATCAGCCCCAGCATTTT
TRBV15	.	.	TRBJ1-1	CATSRDGRDTEAFF	TGTGCCACCAGCAGGGACGGACGCGACACTGAAGCTTTCTTT
TRBV21-1	many	.	TRBJ1-4	CASSKEQGKRTNNEKLFF	TGTGCCAGCAGCAAGGAACAGGGGAAAAGAACTAACAATGAAAAACTGTTTTTT
TRBV28	many	.	TRBJ1-2	CASSRTANYGYTF	TGTGCCAGCAGCCGGACAGCTAACTATGGCTACACCTTC
TRBV9	medium-sized	.	TRBJ2-7	CASSVVEGAYEQYF	TGTGCCAGCAGCGTAGTGGAGGGGGCGTACGAGCAGTACTTC
TRBV11-2	.	.	TRBJ2-1	CASSLEGLRFNEQFF	TGTGCCAGCAGCTTAGAAGGATTACGCTTCAATGAGCAGTTCTTC
TRBV5-1	.	.	TRBJ2-5	CASSLAAGPTTQYF	TGCGCCAGCAGCTTGGCCGCAGGTCCAACGACCCAGTACTTC
TRBV6-1	many	.	TRBJ1-6	CASSENREFTLHF	TGTGCCAGCAGTGAAAACAGGGAATTCACCCTCCACTTT
TRBV6-2/TRBV6-3	.	.	TRBJ2-5	CASSPVSEGQYF	TGTGCCAGCAGCCCCGTAAGCGAGGGCCAGTACTTC
TRBV20-1	many	TRBD2	TRBJ2-1	CSARGGTSGYNEQFF	TGCAGTGCCCGAGGGGGAACTAGCGGTTACAATGAGCAGTTCTTC
TRBV30	medium-sized	.	TRBJ1-5	CAWSVRQNQPQHF	TGTGCCTGGAGTGTACGTCAGAATCAGCCCCAGCATTTT
TRBV12-3/TRBV12-4	many	.	TRBJ1-5	CASSHPVPSNQPQHF	TGTGCCAGCAGCCATCCGGTCCCGAGCAATCAGCCCCAGCATTTT
TRBV3-1	.	TRBD2	TRBJ2-3	CASSPGLGVTDTQYF	TGTGCCAGCAGCCCAGGACTAGGTGTCACAGATACGCAGTATTTT
TRBV20-1	many	.	TRBJ1-1	CSARDRGGWTEAFF	TGCAGTGCTAGAGATCGCGGGGGCTGGACTGAAGCTTTCTTT
TRBV5-1	few	.	TRBJ2-1	CASSLDGGRSYNEQFF	TGCGCCAGCAGCTTGGATGGGGGGCGGAGTTACAATGAGCAGTTCTTC
TRBV6-5	.	.	TRBJ1-6	CASSSPPDSPLHF	TGTGCCAGCAGTTCCCCACCAGATTCACCCCTCCACTTT
TRBV28	few	.	TRBJ2-1	CASSLGQNNEQFF	TGTGCCAGCAGTCTTGGACAGAACAATGAGCAGTTCTTC
TRBV5-5	many	.	TRBJ2-3	CASSLAGGDTDTQYF	TGTGCCAGCAGCTTGGCTGGGGGCGACACAGATACGCAGTATTTT
TRBV19	few	.	TRBJ1-1	CASSPRQANTEAFF	TGTGCCAGTAGTCCCCGACAGGCAAACACTGAAGCTTTCTTT
TRBV20-1	.	TRBD1	TRBJ2-4	CSAHGQGFLAKNIQYF	TGCAGTGCCCACGGACAGGGATTTCTAGCCAAAAACATTCAGTACTTC
TRBV19	.	TRBD1	TRBJ2-5	CASSTDREQETQYF	TGTGCCAGTAGTACGGACAGGGAACAAGAGACCCAGTACTTC
TRBV20-1	many	.	TRBJ1-2	CSARDQGQIYGYTF	TGCAGTGCTAGAGATCAAGGACAGATCTATGGCTACACCTTC
TRBV9	.	.	TRBJ2-7	CASSVATGSQYEQYF	TGTGCCAGCAGCGTAGCAACAGGGTCACAATACGAGCAGTACTTC
TRBV5-6	few	.	TRBJ2-2	CASSGAGGRTGELFF	TGTGCCAGCAGCGGGGCAGGGGGGCGCACCGGGGAGCTGTTTTTT
TRBV20-1	many	TRBD2	TRBJ2-5	CSVLAGAQETQYF	TGCAGTGTCCTAGCGGGGGCCCAAGAGACCCAGTACTTC
TRBV6-5	.	TRBD1	TRBJ1-1	CASSYSYRGYTEAFF	TGTGCCAGCAGTTACTCCTACAGGGGATACACTGAAGCTTTCTTT
TRBV30	many	TRBD1	TRBJ1-2	CAWRGWGQGRGYTF	TGTGCCTGGAGAGGTTGGGGACAGGGGAGAGGCTACACCTTC
TRBV11-1	.	TRBD1	TRBJ2-7	CASSLGHPGQNYEQYF	TGTGCCAGCAGCTTAGGACATCCGGGACAGAACTACGAGCAGTACTTC
TRBV4-3	many	.	TRBJ2-2	CASSQVVGGGGSGELFF	TGCGCCAGCAGCCAAGTGGTGGGAGGAGGGGGCTCCGGGGAGCTGTTTTTT